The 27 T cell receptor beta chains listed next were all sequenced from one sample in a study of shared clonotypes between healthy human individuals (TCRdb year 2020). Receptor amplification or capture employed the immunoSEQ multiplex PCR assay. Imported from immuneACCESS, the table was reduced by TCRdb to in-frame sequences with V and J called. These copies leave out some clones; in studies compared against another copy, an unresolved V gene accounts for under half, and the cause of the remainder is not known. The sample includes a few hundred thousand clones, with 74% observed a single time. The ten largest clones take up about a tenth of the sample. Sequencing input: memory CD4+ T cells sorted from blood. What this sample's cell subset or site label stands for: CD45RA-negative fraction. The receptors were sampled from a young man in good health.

CDR3 in DNA: TGTGCCAGCAGCTTGGACTACTTCTCCCTCGGGGAGCTGTTTTTT. Translating gives CASSLDYFSLGELFF. J is TRBJ2-2 and V is TRBV5-5, with D uncertain. The V gene's germline CDR1 is SGHKS and CDR2 YYEKEE (reference sequence). The V and J ends lost 0 bases and 7 bases respectively, with 13 bases between them. This CDR3 is built from 15 residues.

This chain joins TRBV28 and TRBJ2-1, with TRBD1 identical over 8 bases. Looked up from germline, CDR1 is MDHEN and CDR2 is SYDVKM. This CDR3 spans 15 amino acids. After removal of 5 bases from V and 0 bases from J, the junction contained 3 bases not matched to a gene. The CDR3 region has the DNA TGTGCCAGCAGTACGGACAGGGTCTCCTACAATGAGCAGTTCTTC. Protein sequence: CASSTDRVSYNEQFF.

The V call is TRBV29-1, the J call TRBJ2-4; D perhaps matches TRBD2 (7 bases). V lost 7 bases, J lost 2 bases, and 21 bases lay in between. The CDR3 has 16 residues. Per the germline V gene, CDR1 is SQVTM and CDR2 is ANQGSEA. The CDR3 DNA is TGCAGCGGGAGGGGATGGGGGGGCGAAACCAAAAACATTCAGTACTTC. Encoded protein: CSGRGWGGETKNIQYF.

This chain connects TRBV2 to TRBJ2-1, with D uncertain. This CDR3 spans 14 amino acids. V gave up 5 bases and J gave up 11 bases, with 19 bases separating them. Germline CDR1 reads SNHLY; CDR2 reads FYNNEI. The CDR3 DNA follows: TGTGCCAGCAGTTCAGGTCCGGGTACGAACAAGCAGTTCTTC. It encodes CASSSGPGTNKQFF.

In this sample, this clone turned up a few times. Written as DNA, the CDR3 is TGTGCCAGCAGCCTTGGGGGGGCTAGCGGGACTTTCTCCTACGAGCAGTACTTC. It yields the protein CASSLGGASGTFSYEQYF. The gene calls are TRBV7-2 and TRBJ2-7; 9 bases map to TRBD2. V was clipped by 5 bases and J by 0 bases; unmatched bases: 14. CDR3 length: 18 amino acids. The germline V gene encodes CDR1 SGHTA and CDR2 FQGNSA.

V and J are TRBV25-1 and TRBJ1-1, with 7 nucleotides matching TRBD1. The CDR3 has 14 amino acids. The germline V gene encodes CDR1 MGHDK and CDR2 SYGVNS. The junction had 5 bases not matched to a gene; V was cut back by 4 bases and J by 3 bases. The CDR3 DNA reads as TGTGCCAGCAGTGGTAGACAGGGCCACACTGAAGCTTTCTTT. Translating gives CASSGRQGHTEAFF.

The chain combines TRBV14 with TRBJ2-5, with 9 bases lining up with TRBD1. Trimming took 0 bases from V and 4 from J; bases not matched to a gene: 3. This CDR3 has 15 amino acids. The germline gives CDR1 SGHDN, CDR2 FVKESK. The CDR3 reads CASSQEEGQGETQYF. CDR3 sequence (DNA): TGTGCCAGCAGCCAAGAGGAGGGACAGGGAGAGACCCAGTACTTC.

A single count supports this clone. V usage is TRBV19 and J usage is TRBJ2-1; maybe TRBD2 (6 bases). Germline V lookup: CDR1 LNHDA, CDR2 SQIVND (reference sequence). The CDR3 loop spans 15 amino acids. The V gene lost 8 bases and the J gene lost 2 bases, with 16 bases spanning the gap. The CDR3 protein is CASHYGTATYNEQFF. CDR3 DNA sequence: TGTGCCAGTCACTATGGGACTGCAACCTACAATGAGCAGTTCTTC.

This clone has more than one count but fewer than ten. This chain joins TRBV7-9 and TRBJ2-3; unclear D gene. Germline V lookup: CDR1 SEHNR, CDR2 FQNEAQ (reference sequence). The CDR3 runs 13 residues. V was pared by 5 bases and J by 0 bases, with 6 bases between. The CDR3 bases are TGTGCCAGCAGCCGCGTCAGCACAGATACGCAGTATTTT. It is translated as CASSRVSTDTQYF.

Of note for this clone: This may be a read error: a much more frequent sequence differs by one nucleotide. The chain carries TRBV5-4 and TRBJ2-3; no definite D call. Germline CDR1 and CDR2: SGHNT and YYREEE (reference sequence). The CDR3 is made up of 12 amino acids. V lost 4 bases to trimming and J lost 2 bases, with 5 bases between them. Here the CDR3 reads CASSPNTDTQYF. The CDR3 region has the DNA TGTGCCAGCAGCCCAAACACAGATACGCAGTATTTT. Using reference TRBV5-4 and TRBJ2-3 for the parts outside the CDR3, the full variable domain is ETGVTQSPTHLIKTRGQQVTLRCSSQSGHNTVSWYQQALGQGPQFIFQYYREEENGRGNFPPRFSGLQFPNYSSELNVNALELDDSALYLCASSPNTDTQYFGPGTRLTVL.

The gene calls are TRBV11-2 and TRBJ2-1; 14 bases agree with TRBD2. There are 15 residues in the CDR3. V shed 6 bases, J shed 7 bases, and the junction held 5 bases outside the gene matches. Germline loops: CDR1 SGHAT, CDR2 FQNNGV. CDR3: CASRTGTSGRNEQFF. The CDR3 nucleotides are TGTGCCAGCAGGACCGGGACTAGCGGGAGAAATGAGCAGTTCTTC.

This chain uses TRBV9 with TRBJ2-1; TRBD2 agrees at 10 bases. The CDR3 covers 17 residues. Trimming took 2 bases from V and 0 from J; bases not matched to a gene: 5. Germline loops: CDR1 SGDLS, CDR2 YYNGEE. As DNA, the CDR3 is TGTGCCAGCAGCGTCAACCCTAGCGGGAGCTCCTACAATGAGCAGTTCTTC. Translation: CASSVNPSGSSYNEQFF.

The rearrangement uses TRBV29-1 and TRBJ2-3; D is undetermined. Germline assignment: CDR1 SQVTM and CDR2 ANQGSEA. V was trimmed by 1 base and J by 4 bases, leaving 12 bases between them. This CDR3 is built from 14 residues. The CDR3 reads CSVEVSRSADTQYF. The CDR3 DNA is TGCAGCGTTGAAGTAAGCAGAAGTGCAGATACGCAGTATTTT.

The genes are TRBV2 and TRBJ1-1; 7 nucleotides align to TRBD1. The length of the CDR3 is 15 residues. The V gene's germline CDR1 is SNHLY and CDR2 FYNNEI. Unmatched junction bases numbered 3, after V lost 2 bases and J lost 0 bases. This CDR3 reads CASSERGQLNTEAFF. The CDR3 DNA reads TGTGCCAGCAGTGAACGGGGACAGTTGAACACTGAAGCTTTCTTT.

The CDR3 protein is CASSLDGYTEAFF. CDR3 DNA sequence: TGTGCCAGCAGCTTAGACGGATACACTGAAGCTTTCTTT. The chain couples TRBV7-9 to TRBJ1-1; D not certain. V was cut by 1 base and J by 3 bases, with 6 bases left in between. The germline gives CDR1 SEHNR, CDR2 FQNEAQ (reference sequence). The length of the CDR3 is 13 residues.

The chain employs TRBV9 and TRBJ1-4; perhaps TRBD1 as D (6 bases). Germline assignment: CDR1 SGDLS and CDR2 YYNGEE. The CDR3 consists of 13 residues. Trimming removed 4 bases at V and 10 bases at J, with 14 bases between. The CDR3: CASSSQGQGKLFF. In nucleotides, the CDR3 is TGTGCCAGCAGCAGTCAGGGGCAAGGAAAACTGTTTTTT.

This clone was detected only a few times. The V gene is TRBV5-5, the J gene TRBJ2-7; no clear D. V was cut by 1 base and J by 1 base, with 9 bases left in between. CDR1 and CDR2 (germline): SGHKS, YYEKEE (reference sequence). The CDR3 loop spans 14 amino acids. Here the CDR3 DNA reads TGTGCCAGCAGCTTGAATATTCGTTCCTACGAGCAGTACTTC. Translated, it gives CASSLNIRSYEQYF.

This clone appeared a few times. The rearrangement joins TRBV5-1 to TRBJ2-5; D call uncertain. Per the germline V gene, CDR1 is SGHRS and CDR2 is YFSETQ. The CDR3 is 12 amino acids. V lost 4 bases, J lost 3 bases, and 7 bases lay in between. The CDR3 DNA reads TGCGCCAGCAGCATTAATAAAGAGACCCAGTACTTC. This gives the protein CASSINKETQYF. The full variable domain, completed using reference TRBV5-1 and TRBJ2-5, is KAGVTQTPRYLIKTRGQQVTLSCSPISGHRSVSWYQQTPGQGLQFLFEYFSETQRNKGNFPGRFSGRQFSNSRSEMNVSTLELGDSALYLCASSINKETQYFGPGTRLLVL.

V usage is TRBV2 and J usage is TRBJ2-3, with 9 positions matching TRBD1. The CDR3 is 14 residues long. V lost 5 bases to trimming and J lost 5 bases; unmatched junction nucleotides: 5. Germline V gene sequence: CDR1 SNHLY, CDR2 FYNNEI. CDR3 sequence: CASSSRTGEDTQYF. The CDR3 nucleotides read TGTGCCAGCAGTTCGCGGACAGGGGAAGATACGCAGTATTTT.

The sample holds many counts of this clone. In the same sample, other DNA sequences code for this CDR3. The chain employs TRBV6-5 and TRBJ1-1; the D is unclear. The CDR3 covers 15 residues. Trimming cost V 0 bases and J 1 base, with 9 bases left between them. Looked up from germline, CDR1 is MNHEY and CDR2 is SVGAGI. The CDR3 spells CASSYSSHGNTEAFF. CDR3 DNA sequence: TGTGCCAGCAGTTACTCGAGCCATGGGAACACTGAAGCTTTCTTT.

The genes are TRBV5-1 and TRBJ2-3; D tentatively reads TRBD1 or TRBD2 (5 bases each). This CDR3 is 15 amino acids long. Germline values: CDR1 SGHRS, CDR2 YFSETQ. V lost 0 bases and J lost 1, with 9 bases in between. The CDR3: CASSLVGERTDTQYF. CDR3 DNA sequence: TGCGCCAGCAGCTTGGTGGGGGAGCGCACAGATACGCAGTATTTT.

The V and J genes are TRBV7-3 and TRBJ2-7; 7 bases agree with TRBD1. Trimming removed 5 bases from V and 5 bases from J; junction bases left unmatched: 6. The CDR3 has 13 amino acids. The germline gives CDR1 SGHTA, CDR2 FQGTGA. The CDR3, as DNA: TGTGCCAGCAGCCGTATTGACAGGGACGAGCAGTACTTC. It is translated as CASSRIDRDEQYF.

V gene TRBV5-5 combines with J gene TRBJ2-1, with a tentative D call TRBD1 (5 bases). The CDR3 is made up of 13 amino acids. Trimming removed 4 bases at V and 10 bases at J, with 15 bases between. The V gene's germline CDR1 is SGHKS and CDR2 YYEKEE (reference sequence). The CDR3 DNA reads TGTGCCAGCAGCCTGTTCGCAGGGCAGGAGCAGTTCTTC. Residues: CASSLFAGQEQFF.

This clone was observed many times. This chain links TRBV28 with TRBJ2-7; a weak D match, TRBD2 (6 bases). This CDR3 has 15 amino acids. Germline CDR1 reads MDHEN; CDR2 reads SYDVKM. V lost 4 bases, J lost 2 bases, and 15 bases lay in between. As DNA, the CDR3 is TGTGCCAGCAGTTCAACCGCTAGCGTCGCCTACGAGCAGTACTTC. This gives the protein CASSSTASVAYEQYF. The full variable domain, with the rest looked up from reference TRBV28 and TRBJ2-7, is DVKVTQSSRYLVKRTGEKVFLECVQDMDHENMFWYRQDPGLGLRLIYFSYDVKMKEKGDIPEGYSVSREKKERFSLILESASTNQTSMYLCASSSTASVAYEQYFGPGTRLTVT.

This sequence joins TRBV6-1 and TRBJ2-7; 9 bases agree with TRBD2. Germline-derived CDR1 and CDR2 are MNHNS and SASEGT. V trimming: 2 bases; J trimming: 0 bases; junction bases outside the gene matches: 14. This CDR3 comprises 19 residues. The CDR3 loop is CASSEKFGTSHLSSYEQYF. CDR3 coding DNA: TGTGCCAGCAGTGAAAAGTTTGGGACTAGCCACCTGAGCTCCTACGAGCAGTACTTC.

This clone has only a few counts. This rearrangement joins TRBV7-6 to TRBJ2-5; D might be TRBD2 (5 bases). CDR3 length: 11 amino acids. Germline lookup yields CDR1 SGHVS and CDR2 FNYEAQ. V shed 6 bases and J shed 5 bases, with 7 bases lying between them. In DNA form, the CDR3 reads TGTGCCAGCAGTCCGGGGGAGACCCAGTACTTC. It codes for CASSPGETQYF.

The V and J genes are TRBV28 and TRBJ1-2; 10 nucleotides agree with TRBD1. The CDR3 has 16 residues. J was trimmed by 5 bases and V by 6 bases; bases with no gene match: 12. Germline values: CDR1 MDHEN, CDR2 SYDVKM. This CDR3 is CASSRPGTGDRYGYTF. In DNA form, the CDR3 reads TGTGCCAGCAGCCGTCCCGGGACAGGGGACAGATATGGCTACACCTTC.